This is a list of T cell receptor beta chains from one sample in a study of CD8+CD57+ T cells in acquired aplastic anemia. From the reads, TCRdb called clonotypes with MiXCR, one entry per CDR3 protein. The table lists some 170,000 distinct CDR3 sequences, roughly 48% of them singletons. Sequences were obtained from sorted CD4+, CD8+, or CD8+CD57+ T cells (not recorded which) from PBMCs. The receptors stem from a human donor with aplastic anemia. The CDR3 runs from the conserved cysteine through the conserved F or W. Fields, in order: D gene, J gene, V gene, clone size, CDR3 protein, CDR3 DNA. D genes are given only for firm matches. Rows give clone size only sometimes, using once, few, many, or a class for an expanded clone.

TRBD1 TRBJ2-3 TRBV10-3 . CATAGSEGATDTQYF TGTGCCACCGCAGGAAGTGAGGGGGCCACAGATACGCAGTATTTT
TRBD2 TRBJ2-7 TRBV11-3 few CASSFGRGAAYEQYF TGTGCCAGCAGCTTCGGGCGGGGGGCTGCCTACGAGCAGTACTTC
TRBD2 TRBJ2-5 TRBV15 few CATSIPGTSGALEYF TGTGCCACCAGCATCCCCGGGACTAGCGGGGCCCTCGAGTACTTC
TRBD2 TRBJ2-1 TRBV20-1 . CSARDYGGRGTYNEQFF TGCAGTGCTAGAGATTATGGCGGGAGGGGGACCTACAATGAGCAGTTCTTC
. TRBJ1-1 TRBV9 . CASSVAGSWNTEAFF TGTGCCAGCAGCGTAGCGGGGTCGTGGAACACTGAAGCTTTCTTT
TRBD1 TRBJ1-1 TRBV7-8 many CASSQGQTTLMNTEAFF TGTGCCAGCAGCCAGGGACAGACCACCCTCATGAACACTGAAGCTTTCTTT
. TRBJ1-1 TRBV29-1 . CSVDTGNTEAFF TGCAGCGTTGATACCGGGAACACTGAAGCTTTCTTT
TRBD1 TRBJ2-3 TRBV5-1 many CASSFQGVDTQYF TGCGCCAGCAGCTTCCAGGGGGTGGATACGCAGTATTTT
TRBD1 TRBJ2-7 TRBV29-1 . CSGIIDRGYEQYF TGCAGCGGAATTATAGACAGGGGGTACGAGCAGTACTTC
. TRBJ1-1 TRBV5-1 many CASSIQTGNTEAFF TGCGCCAGCAGCATACAGACAGGGAACACTGAAGCTTTCTTT
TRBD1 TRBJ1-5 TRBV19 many CASNTRDRGMGQPQHF TGTGCCAGTAACACCCGGGACAGGGGTATGGGTCAGCCCCAGCATTTT
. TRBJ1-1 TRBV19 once CATRPGTMIEAFF TGTGCCACCAGACCAGGGACAATGATTGAAGCTTTCTTT
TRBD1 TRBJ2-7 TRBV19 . CASSRTGSDEQYF TGTGCCAGTTCCAGGACAGGGTCGGACGAGCAGTACTTC
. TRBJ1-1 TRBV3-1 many CASSHREGSVAFF TGTGCCAGCAGCCATCGGGAGGGATCGGTAGCTTTCTTT
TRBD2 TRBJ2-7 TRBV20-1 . CSARGTSGSIEQYF TGCAGTGCTAGAGGGACTAGCGGGAGTATCGAGCAGTACTTC
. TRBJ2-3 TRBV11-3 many CASSLDPQGDTQYF TGTGCCAGCAGCTTAGATCCCCAGGGAGATACGCAGTATTTT
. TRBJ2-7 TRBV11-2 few CASSLGLAGTNTEQYF TGTGCCAGCAGCTTAGGATTGGCAGGGACGAACACCGAGCAGTACTTC
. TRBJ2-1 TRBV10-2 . CASSYITGSYNEQFF TGTGCCAGCAGTTACATCACAGGGTCCTACAATGAGCAGTTCTTC
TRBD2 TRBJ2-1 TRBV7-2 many CASSLSHSGGAGNEQFF TGTGCCAGCAGCTTATCCCATAGCGGGGGTGCGGGCAATGAGCAGTTCTTC
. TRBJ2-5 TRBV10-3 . CAISEGPVETQYF TGTGCCATCAGTGAGGGTCCGGTAGAGACCCAGTACTTC
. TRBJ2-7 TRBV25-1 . CASSQDLVWTNGTYEQYF TGTGCCAGCAGCCAAGATCTTGTTTGGACAAACGGTACTTACGAGCAGTACTTC
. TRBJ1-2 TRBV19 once CASSTTQGPNYGYTF TGTGCCAGTAGCACCACACAGGGCCCTAACTATGGCTACACCTTC
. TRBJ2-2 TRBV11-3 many CASSSLANTGELFF TGTGCCAGCAGCTCGCTAGCGAACACCGGGGAGCTGTTTTTT
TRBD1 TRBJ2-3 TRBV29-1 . CSATGTGERDTQYF TGCAGCGCCACCGGGACAGGGGAACGAGATACGCAGTATTTT
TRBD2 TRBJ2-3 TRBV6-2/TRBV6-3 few CASSYSPYYSGGDGTDTQYF TGTGCCAGCAGTTACTCCCCCTACTATAGCGGGGGGGACGGCACAGATACGCAGTATTTT
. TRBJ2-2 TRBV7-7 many CASTAGTGGTGELFF TGTGCCAGCACCGCAGGCACAGGTGGGACCGGGGAGCTGTTTTTT
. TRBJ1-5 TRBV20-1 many CSARDGSGNQPQHF TGCAGTGCTAGAGATGGGTCTGGCAATCAGCCCCAGCATTTT
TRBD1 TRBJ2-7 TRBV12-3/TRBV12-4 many CASSPDRGGYEQYF TGTGCCAGCAGCCCTGACAGGGGAGGCTACGAGCAGTACTTC
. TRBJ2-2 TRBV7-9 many CASSPRVTGELFF TGTGCCAGCAGCCCCCGGGTCACCGGGGAGCTGTTTTTT
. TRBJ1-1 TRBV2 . CASGMNTEAFF TGTGCCAGCGGAATGAACACTGAAGCTTTCTTT
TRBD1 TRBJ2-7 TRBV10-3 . CAATGAYEQYF TGTGCCGCCACAGGGGCCTACGAGCAGTACTTC
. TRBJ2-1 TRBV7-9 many CASSSDRSYNEQFF TGTGCCAGCAGCTCGGACAGATCCTACAATGAGCAGTTCTTC
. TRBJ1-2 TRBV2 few CASSERWAMSRGYTF TGTGCCAGCAGTGAACGATGGGCGATGAGCCGTGGCTACACCTTC
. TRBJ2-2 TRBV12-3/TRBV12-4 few CASSLGDHSYNTGELFF TGTGCCAGCAGCTTGGGGGATCACAGCTACAACACCGGGGAGCTGTTTTTT
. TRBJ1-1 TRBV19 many CASSLRHGANTEAFF TGTGCCAGTAGTCTCAGACATGGGGCCAACACTGAAGCTTTCTTT
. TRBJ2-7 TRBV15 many CATSRDWRLSYEQYF TGTGCCACCAGCAGAGATTGGCGCCTGAGCTACGAGCAGTACTTC
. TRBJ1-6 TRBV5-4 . CANSGLQCSNSPLHF TGTGCCAACAGTGGATTACAGTGTTCTAATTCACCCCTCCACTTT
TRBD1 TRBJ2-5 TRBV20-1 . CSARTGTGRTQYF TGCAGTGCTAGGACCGGGACAGGTCGGACCCAGTACTTC
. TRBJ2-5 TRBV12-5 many CASGLVPETQYF TGTGCTAGTGGTTTGGTACCAGAGACCCAGTACTTC
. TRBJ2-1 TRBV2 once CASTQRVMTYNEQFF TGTGCCAGCACTCAGAGGGTAATGACCTACAATGAGCAGTTCTTC
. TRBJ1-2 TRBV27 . CASSLDRYYGYTF TGTGCCAGCAGTTTAGACAGATACTATGGCTACACCTTC
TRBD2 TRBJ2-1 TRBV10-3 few CAINSGLADNEQFF TGTGCCATCAACTCGGGACTAGCGGACAATGAGCAGTTCTTC
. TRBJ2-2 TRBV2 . CASSDGGVAPGELFF TGTGCCAGCAGTGATGGAGGGGTTGCACCCGGGGAGCTGTTTTTT
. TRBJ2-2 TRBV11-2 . CASSLDRLPARELFF TGTGCCAGCAGCTTAGATCGTCTCCCAGCCCGGGAGCTGTTTTTT
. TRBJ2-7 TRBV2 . CASSASPGAYEQYF TGTGCCAGCAGCGCCAGTCCGGGAGCCTACGAGCAGTACTTC
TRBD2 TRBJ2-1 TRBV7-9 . CASSYGGGNEQFF TGTGCCAGCAGTTACGGGGGGGGGAATGAGCAGTTCTTC
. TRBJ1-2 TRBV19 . CASSTTGTAYGYTF TGTGCCAGTAGTACTACCGGGACGGCCTATGGCTACACCTTC
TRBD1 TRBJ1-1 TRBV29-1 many CSVQGQGADWNTEAFF TGCAGCGTCCAAGGACAGGGGGCAGACTGGAACACTGAAGCTTTCTTT
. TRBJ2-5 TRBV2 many CASSESLIAGLRQETQYF TGTGCCAGCAGTGAAAGTTTAATCGCGGGACTCCGTCAAGAGACCCAGTACTTC
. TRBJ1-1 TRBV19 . CASSMGGAEAFF TGTGCCAGTAGTATGGGGGGGGCTGAAGCTTTCTTT
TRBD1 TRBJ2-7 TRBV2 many CASRRDRTYEQYF TGTGCCAGCCGCCGGGACAGGACCTACGAGCAGTACTTC
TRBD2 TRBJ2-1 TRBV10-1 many CASRHAYGGGSYNEQFF TGCGCCAGCAGACACGCCTACGGGGGAGGGTCCTACAATGAGCAGTTCTTC
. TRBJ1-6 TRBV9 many CASSETDSVYNSPLHF TGTGCCAGCAGCGAGACGGATTCGGTCTATAATTCACCCCTCCACTTT
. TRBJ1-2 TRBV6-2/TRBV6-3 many CASSLQRDGYTF TGTGCCAGCAGTTTACAGCGGGATGGCTACACCTTC
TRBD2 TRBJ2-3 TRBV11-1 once CAARSSGQSSTDTQYF TGTGCCGCCAGGTCTAGCGGGCAAAGTAGCACAGATACGCAGTATTTT